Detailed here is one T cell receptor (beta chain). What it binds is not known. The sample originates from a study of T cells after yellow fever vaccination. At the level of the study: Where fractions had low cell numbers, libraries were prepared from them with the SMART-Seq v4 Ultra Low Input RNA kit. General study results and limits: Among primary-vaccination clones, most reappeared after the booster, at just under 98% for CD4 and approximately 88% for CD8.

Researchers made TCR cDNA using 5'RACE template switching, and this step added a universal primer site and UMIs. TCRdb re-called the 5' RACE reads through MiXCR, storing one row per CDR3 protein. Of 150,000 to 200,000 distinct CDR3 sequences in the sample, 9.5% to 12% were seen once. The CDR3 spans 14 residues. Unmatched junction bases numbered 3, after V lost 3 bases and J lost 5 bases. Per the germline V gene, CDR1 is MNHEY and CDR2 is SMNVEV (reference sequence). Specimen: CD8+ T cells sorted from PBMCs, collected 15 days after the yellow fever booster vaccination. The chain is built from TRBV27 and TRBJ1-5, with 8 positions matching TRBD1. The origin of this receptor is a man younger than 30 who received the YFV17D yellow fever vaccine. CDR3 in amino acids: CASSFGQGHQPQHF. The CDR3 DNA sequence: TGTGCCAGCAGTTTCGGACAGGGTCATCAGCCCCAGCATTTT.